Sequencing of this T cell receptor beta chain was carried out in a study of regulatory T cells in long-lasting Graves disease. Specified time point: newly diagnosed GD, antithyroid drugs for less than 3 months. The TCR library was made from RNA extracted from PBMCs. Assembly of TCR beta libraries relied on iRepertoire HTBI primers together with Arm-PCR of CDR3 regions. TCRdb analysed the multiplex PCR reads with MiXCR anew, one entry per CDR3 protein. The sample has around 400,000 distinct CDR3 sequences; roughly 16% are singletons. This clonotype has a count of ten or more. The length of the CDR3 is 11 residues. Trimming cost V 2 bases and J 8 bases, with 6 bases left between them. Germline-derived CDR1 and CDR2 are MNHEY and SVGAGI.

Material: peripheral blood mononuclear cells (PBMCs), obtained at new diagnosis, from a patient treated with antithyroid drugs. The sequence was collected from a female donor with Graves disease. V usage is TRBV6-5 and J usage is TRBJ1-1; D is ambiguous. DNA of the CDR3: TGTGCCAGCAGTTACGAGGCCGAAGCTTTCTTT. Residues: CASSYEAEAFF.